This TCR beta chain is from a study of PD-L1 blockade in urothelial cancer. Study information: Between 0 and 3 prior chemotherapy regimens had been given to patients.

V was shortened by 6 bases and J by 0 bases, with 12 bases between the two germline ends. This CDR3 spans 14 amino acids. Germline CDR1 and CDR2: SQVTM and ANQGSEA. Each patient supplied 1 to 8 pretreatment and on-treatment samples. This table comes from immunoSEQ multiplex PCR, and its TCRdb copy is limited to in-frame clones, with some not included. This table has about 45,000 clones, 88% appearing once. The chain recombines TRBV29-1 with TRBJ2-4, with a possible D match to TRBD2 (6 bases). Here the sequenced sample was PBMCs, taken around atezolizumab (anti-PD-L1) treatment. The sequence came from an elderly man with urothelial cancer. The CDR3 coding sequence is TGCAGCGTGGGGGACTCCGCAGCCAAAAACATTCAGTACTTC. It encodes CSVGDSAAKNIQYF.